The subject of this entry is one T cell receptor beta chain. Its antigen is as yet unknown. Healthy Caucasian individuals from Russia aged roughly 6 to 90 served as donors. The sample belongs to a study of blood T cells in healthy people across ages. Whole-study results and caveats: Diversity of TCR beta per million T cells declined in a roughly linear way with age. Long-lived donors exceeded aged donors in naive CD4+ cells and diversity. Estimated diversity that came from one million T cells was considered an underestimate.

There are 14 residues in the CDR3. Germline values: CDR1 SGDLS, CDR2 YYNGEE. V lost 0 bases to trimming and J lost 1 base, with 6 bases between them. For the second PCR, which ran for about 7 to 11 cycles, a sample-barcoded 5' primer and a J-beta primer mix were used. TCRdb re-derived calls from the 5' RACE reads in MiXCR, one entry per CDR3 protein. The data contain more than 700,000 distinct CDR3 sequences, 50% to 65% of them singletons. This chain connects TRBV9 to TRBJ2-3, with D uncertain. The receptor's source is a man aged 80 or over in good health. Source material: blood. CDR3 region: CASSVAPRTDTQYF. The CDR3 nucleotides are TGTGCCAGCAGCGTAGCGCCCCGCACAGATACGCAGTATTTT.